Each of the 30 T cell receptor beta chains below was sequenced from the same sample in a study of technical replicates of blood from a handful of donors. The table came from immunoSEQ multiplex PCR; TCRdb's copy has only in-frame clones and leaves some out. The sample shows 80,000 to 95,000 clones, about 95% of them seen only once. The sequenced sample was T cells isolated from PBMCs. Every receptor here comes from a human donor in good health.

The DNA of the CDR3 is TGTGCCACCAGCAGAGAGGGAGCCCAAGAGACCCAGTACTTC. Its translation: CATSREGAQETQYF. The gene calls are TRBV15 and TRBJ2-5, with a tentative D call TRBD2 (5 bases). From germline, CDR1 is LNHNV and CDR2 YYDKDF (reference sequence). The CDR3 length is 14 residues. Trimming removed 0 bases from V and 1 base from J, with 6 bases in between.

The chain carries TRBV5-1 and TRBJ2-3; 7 bases are a match to TRBD2. CDR3 length: 16 residues. V lost 0 bases to trimming and J lost 6 bases; unmatched junction nucleotides: 10. Germline V gives CDR1 SGHRS, CDR2 YFSETQ. The CDR3 reads CASSLEPSGLRDTQYF. The CDR3 coding sequence is TGCGCCAGCAGCTTGGAGCCTAGCGGTTTGAGGGATACGCAGTATTTT.

This sequence joins TRBV27 and TRBJ2-7; D may be TRBD2 (6 bases). CDR3 length: 14 amino acids. Between the trimmed V and J ends, which lost 6 bases and 3 bases, there was a span of 15 bases. Looked up from germline, CDR1 is MNHEY and CDR2 is SMNVEV (reference sequence). As DNA, the CDR3 is TGTGCCAGCAGCCTCGGAGGGCCACACTACGAGCAGTACTTC. Amino acids: CASSLGGPHYEQYF.

The rearrangement uses TRBV6-5 and TRBJ2-5; 9 bases line up with TRBD2. CDR3 length: 15 residues. The V segment lost 3 bases and the J segment 5 bases; nucleotides outside the gene matches: 7. Germline loops: CDR1 MNHEY, CDR2 SVGAGI. The CDR3, as DNA: TGTGCCAGCAGTTATTTAGCGGGAGAGGATGAGACCCAGTACTTC. Its translation is CASSYLAGEDETQYF.

This clone has a single count. V and J are TRBV6-1 and TRBJ1-5; 7 nucleotides line up with TRBD1. Per the germline V gene, CDR1 is MNHNS and CDR2 is SASEGT. V was clipped by 4 bases and J by 4 bases; unmatched bases: 7. This CDR3 has 15 residues. The CDR3, as DNA: TGTGCCAGCAGTGTCACCGGGACAGCTAATCAGCCCCAGCATTTT. This sequence encodes CASSVTGTANQPQHF.

The chain uses TRBV6-6 and TRBJ2-6; 9 bases agree with TRBD1. The J segment lost 0 bases and the V segment lost 6 bases, leaving 0 bases of the junction unmatched. This CDR3 is built from 15 residues. Looked up from germline, CDR1 is MNHNY and CDR2 is SVGAGI (reference sequence). The chain's CDR3 is CASRDRGSGANVLTF. The CDR3 nucleotides read TGTGCCAGCAGGGACAGGGGCTCTGGGGCCAACGTCCTGACTTTC.

This sequence joins TRBV5-6 and TRBJ1-3, with D hard to call. V was clipped by 4 bases and J by 0 bases, with 11 bases between them. CDR1 and CDR2 from the germline V gene are SGHDT and YYEEEE. The length of the CDR3 is 15 residues. CDR3 nucleotide sequence: TGTGCCAGCAGCATCGGCCGGGACTCTGGAAACACCATATATTTT. Its protein product is CASSIGRDSGNTIYF.

Of note for this clone: Other DNA sequences in the same sample also yield this CDR3. The V gene is TRBV13, the J gene TRBJ1-4, with no clear D. This CDR3 is built from 14 residues. Trimming pared 1 base from V and 7 bases from J, leaving 10 bases between. From germline, CDR1 is PRHDT and CDR2 FYEKMQ (reference sequence). CDR3 loop: CASSLVTSGEKLFF. For the CDR3, the DNA is TGTGCCAGCAGCTTAGTGACTTCTGGTGAAAAACTGTTTTTT.

The chain joins TRBV5-4 to TRBJ2-7; TRBD1 matches at 8 bases. Germline CDR1 is SGHNT and CDR2 is YYREEE (reference sequence). With 4 bases clipped from V and 7 bases from J, the junction kept 10 bases outside the gene matches. This CDR3 is built from 14 residues. The DNA of the CDR3 is TGTGCCAGCAGCCCTAGTCAGGGGGCGTGGGAGCAGTACTTC. Protein: CASSPSQGAWEQYF.

V gene TRBV19 combines with J gene TRBJ2-2, with 8 positions matching TRBD2. The V gene end was trimmed by 10 bases and the J gene end by 5 bases; junction bases not matched to a gene: 6. The CDR3 is made up of 13 amino acids. Per the germline V gene, CDR1 is LNHDA and CDR2 is SQIVND (reference sequence). CDR3 bases: TGTGCCATAAGAAAGCGGGGGACCGGGGAGCTGTTTTTT. This translates into CAIRKRGTGELFF. Drawing the rest from reference TRBV19 and TRBJ2-2, the complete variable domain is DGGITQSPKYLFRKEGQNVTLSCEQNLNHDAMYWYRQDPGQGLRLIYYSQIVNDFQKGDIAEGYSVSREKKESFPLTVTSAQKNPTAFYLCAIRKRGTGELFFGEGSRLTVL.

The chain joins TRBV18 to TRBJ2-1; D is uncertain. Germline CDR1 reads KGHSH; CDR2 reads LQKENI. The CDR3 has 16 amino acids. V lost 2 bases to trimming and J lost 0 bases, with 11 bases between them. In DNA form, the CDR3 reads TGTGCCAGCTCACCAATTCGGAGTAACTCCTACAATGAGCAGTTCTTC. Translation: CASSPIRSNSYNEQFF.

V usage is TRBV6-5 and J usage is TRBJ1-1, with D possibly TRBD1 on 5 matching bases. The V gene lost 0 bases and the J gene lost 6 bases, with 17 bases spanning the gap. Germline assignment: CDR1 MNHEY and CDR2 SVGAGI. This CDR3 has 16 amino acids. The CDR3 nucleotides are TGTGCCAGCAGTTACTCGATGAACAGTAAAGGGGCTGAAGCTTTCTTT. Translating gives CASSYSMNSKGAEAFF.

V gene TRBV7-9 combines with J gene TRBJ2-7; D unresolved. The CDR3 runs to 10 residues. The V and J ends lost 5 bases and 6 bases respectively, with 5 bases between them. CDR1 is SEHNR, CDR2 FQNEAQ, per germline (reference sequence). In DNA, the CDR3 is TGTGCCAGCAGCCGGGTCGAGCAGTACTTC. Protein product: CASSRVEQYF.

This chain joins TRBV7-3 and TRBJ2-5, with 7 positions matching TRBD2. This CDR3 contains 18 residues. Per germline, CDR1 SGHTA and CDR2 FQGTGA. V lost 5 bases and J lost 1; bases outside the gene matches: 16. The CDR3 nucleotides are TGTGCCAGCAGCCCCCTTTTGCGGGAGCACCACTTCCAAGAGACCCAGTACTTC. Residues: CASSPLLREHHFQETQYF. The full variable domain, with the rest looked up from reference TRBV7-3 and TRBJ2-5, is GAGVSQTPSNKVTEKGKYVELRCDPISGHTALYWYRQSLGQGPEFLIYFQGTGAADDSGLPNDRFFAVRPEGSVSTLKIQRTERGDSAVYLCASSPLLREHHFQETQYFGPGTRLLVL.

This sequence joins TRBV27 and TRBJ2-7, with 11 bases identical to TRBD1. Germline-derived CDR1 and CDR2 are MNHEY and SMNVEV (reference sequence). The CDR3 runs 13 residues. Trimming at V came to 5 bases and at J to 3 bases, leaving 0 bases not matched to a gene. The CDR3 DNA reads TGTGCCAGCAGTGGGACAGGGGGCTACGAGCAGTACTTC. This codes for CASSGTGGYEQYF.

This CDR3 reads CSVESTGRLTDTQYF. The CDR3 coding sequence is TGCAGCGTTGAATCGACAGGCCGACTCACAGATACGCAGTATTTT. The V call is TRBV29-1, the J call TRBJ2-3; weak D call: TRBD1 (6 bases). In germline, CDR1 is SQVTM, CDR2 ANQGSEA. V gave up 2 bases and J gave up 2 bases, with 14 bases separating them. The CDR3 has 15 amino acids.

The gene calls are TRBV13 and TRBJ1-2; TRBD1 matches at 7 bases. The length of the CDR3 is 16 residues. V gave up 4 bases and J gave up 5 bases; unmatched junction bases: 13. Germline CDR1 is PRHDT and CDR2 is FYEKMQ (reference sequence). Here the CDR3 reads CASSSRGASPFYGYTF. In DNA form, the CDR3 reads TGTGCCAGCAGCTCCAGGGGGGCCTCGCCCTTTTATGGCTACACCTTC.

The chain carries TRBV7-2 and TRBJ2-7; no definite D call. Between the trimmed V and J ends, which lost 3 bases and 0 bases, there was a span of 6 bases. Per germline, CDR1 SGHTA and CDR2 FQGNSA. The CDR3 has 13 residues. The CDR3 DNA is TGTGCCAGCAGCTTTAGCTTCTCCTACGAGCAGTACTTC. It codes for CASSFSFSYEQYF.

The CDR3 DNA follows: TGTGCCAGCGCCCGGGACTACACCGGGGAGCTGTTTTTT. Translating gives CASARDYTGELFF. The chain links TRBV28 to TRBJ2-2; possible D gene TRBD2, 6 bases. The CDR3 loop spans 13 amino acids. Trimming left V 8 bases short and J 3 bases short, with 10 bases between. Germline CDR1 and CDR2: MDHEN and SYDVKM. Full variable domain (outside the CDR3, taken from reference TRBV28 and TRBJ2-2): DVKVTQSSRYLVKRTGEKVFLECVQDMDHENMFWYRQDPGLGLRLIYFSYDVKMKEKGDIPEGYSVSREKKERFSLILESASTNQTSMYLCASARDYTGELFFGEGSRLTVL.

CDR3 sequence: CASSLKGLGPQTEAFF. The DNA for the CDR3 is TGTGCCAGCAGCTTAAAGGGGCTGGGGCCGCAAACTGAAGCTTTCTTT. This chain joins TRBV7-9 and TRBJ1-1; tentative D call: TRBD1 (5 bases). The V gene lost 2 bases and the J gene lost 5 bases, with 18 bases spanning the gap. The CDR3 contains 16 residues. Germline CDR1 SEHNR, CDR2 FQNEAQ (reference sequence).

The CDR3 nucleotides read TGTGCCACCAGCAGAGGGACCCTTGGGAGCGAGCAGTACTTC. Its protein is CATSRGTLGSEQYF. The chain recombines TRBV15 with TRBJ2-7, with a tentative D call TRBD2 (5 bases). This CDR3 contains 14 residues. Germline loops: CDR1 LNHNV, CDR2 YYDKDF (reference sequence). V lost 1 base to trimming and J lost 6 bases, with 13 bases between them.

This clone has a single count. The chain carries TRBV5-1 and TRBJ1-4; possibly TRBD1 for D (5 bases). This CDR3 comprises 16 residues. The V gene's germline CDR1 is SGHRS and CDR2 YFSETQ. Trimming took off 1 base at V and 7 bases at J, with 17 bases between the two ends. CDR3 sequence (DNA): TGCGCCAGCAGCTTGTCAACGGGGGGAGAAGGTGAAAAACTGTTTTTT. Protein product: CASSLSTGGEGEKLFF.

This clone appeared once. CDR3 amino acids: CASTYTVGETEKLFF. The CDR3 coding sequence is TGTGCCAGCACCTATACAGTGGGAGAGACTGAAAAACTGTTTTTT. The J gene is TRBJ1-4, the V gene TRBV6-5, with unresolved D. This CDR3 comprises 15 residues. The germline CDR1 and CDR2 sequences are MNHEY and SVGAGI. With 7 bases removed from V and 7 bases from J, the gap between germline ends came to 19 bases.

This sequence joins TRBV19 and TRBJ2-1; 8 nucleotides agree with TRBD1. Per germline, CDR1 LNHDA and CDR2 SQIVND (reference sequence). This CDR3 spans 17 amino acids. J lost 6 bases, V lost 7 bases, and 17 bases had no gene match. CDR3 amino acids: CASNPLQMTGEINEQFF. Written as DNA, the CDR3 is TGTGCCAGTAACCCTCTACAAATGACAGGGGAGATCAATGAGCAGTTCTTC.

The chain has TRBV6-1 and TRBJ2-1; 8 bases are a match to TRBD2. The CDR3 is 15 amino acids. J was trimmed by 3 bases and V by 11 bases; bases with no gene match: 12. Germline V gene lookup returns CDR1 MNHNS and CDR2 SASEGT. The CDR3 loop reads CALSSPGGGYNEQFF. CDR3 DNA: TGTGCCCTAAGTTCGCCGGGAGGGGGCTACAATGAGCAGTTCTTC.

V gene TRBV9 combines with J gene TRBJ1-2; 12 bases map to TRBD1. In germline, CDR1 is SGDLS, CDR2 YYNGEE. V trimming: 4 bases; J trimming: 7 bases; junction bases outside the gene matches: 5. The CDR3 spans 14 residues. The CDR3 coding sequence is TGTGCCAGCAGCCCCATGGGACAGGGGGCTGGCTACACCTTC. Residues: CASSPMGQGAGYTF. Full variable domain (outside the CDR3, taken from reference TRBV9 and TRBJ1-2): DSGVTQTPKHLITATGQRVTLRCSPRSGDLSVYWYQQSLDQGLQFLIQYYNGEERAKGNILERFSAQQFPDLHSELNLSSLELGDSALYFCASSPMGQGAGYTFGSGTRLTVV.

The chain carries TRBV5-6 and TRBJ2-3, with 10 nucleotides matching TRBD2. This CDR3 comprises 18 residues. Germline V gene data show CDR1 as SGHDT and CDR2 as YYEEEE. With 1 base clipped from V and 0 bases from J, the junction kept 8 bases outside the gene matches. In nucleotides, the CDR3 is TGTGCCAGCAGCTTGAGTAGCGGGAGGTGGAGTAGCACAGATACGCAGTATTTT. It encodes CASSLSSGRWSSTDTQYF. The complete variable domain, with remaining parts taken from reference TRBV5-6 and TRBJ2-3, reads DAGVTQSPTHLIKTRGQQVTLRCSPKSGHDTVSWYQQALGQGPQFIFQYYEEEERQRGNFPDRFSGHQFPNYSSELNVNALLLGDSALYLCASSLSSGRWSSTDTQYFGPGTRLTVL.

The rearrangement uses TRBV29-1 and TRBJ2-1; 13 bases fit TRBD2. V dropped 6 bases and J dropped 7; count of bases not matched to a gene: 6. CDR1 and CDR2 (germline): SQVTM, ANQGSEA. The CDR3 is made up of 14 amino acids. The CDR3 DNA is TGCAGCGTCGGACTAGCGGGAGTAACAAATGAGCAGTTCTTC. This sequence encodes CSVGLAGVTNEQFF.

The chain uses TRBV9 and TRBJ2-5; 8 bases map to TRBD1. CDR1 is SGDLS and CDR2 is YYNGEE in the germline V gene. There are 14 residues in the CDR3. Trimming cost V 3 bases and J 1 base; bases outside gene matches: 2. The CDR3 region is CASSATGGQETQYF. The CDR3, as DNA: TGTGCCAGCAGCGCAACAGGGGGCCAAGAGACCCAGTACTTC.

V is TRBV9 and J is TRBJ2-1; 12 bases align to TRBD2. Germline CDR1 and CDR2: SGDLS and YYNGEE. Trimming at V came to 3 bases and at J to 2 bases, leaving 3 bases not matched to a gene. There are 16 residues in the CDR3. The CDR3: CASSGLAGAPYNEQFF. CDR3 in DNA: TGTGCCAGCAGCGGACTAGCGGGAGCGCCCTACAATGAGCAGTTCTTC. The full variable domain, completed using reference TRBV9 and TRBJ2-1, is DSGVTQTPKHLITATGQRVTLRCSPRSGDLSVYWYQQSLDQGLQFLIQYYNGEERAKGNILERFSAQQFPDLHSELNLSSLELGDSALYFCASSGLAGAPYNEQFFGPGTRLTVL.